The next 23 T cell receptor beta chains were all read from a single sample in a study of Graves' ophthalmopathy and Graves' hyperthyroidism (dated by TCRdb to 2017 to 2018). For sequencing, an Illumina HiSeq 2000 was employed. TCR beta CDR3 regions were amplified from RNA transcripts for repertoire sequencing. The first round of RT-PCR was done with HTBI primers and the Qiagen OneStep RT-PCR kit, and was followed by a second round of multiplex PCR, then size selection and purification. The raw public data were reprocessed by TCRdb itself: fastp quality trimming at Q25, MiXCR clonotype calling, in-frame beta chains only. A single entry per CDR3 protein holds the most common genes and DNA from its merged rows. Present in this sample are over a million distinct CDR3 sequences, 35% to 40% of which were seen just once. Of the sample, 11% falls within the top ten clones. Sequenced sample: peripheral blood or thyroid tissue (not recorded which). The receptors were gathered from an adult man with Graves' hyperthyroidism.

The V gene is TRBV12-3 or TRBV12-4, the J gene TRBJ1-6; 7 positions agree with TRBD1. J gave up 16 bases and V 6 bases, and 12 bases lay outside the gene matches. This CDR3 has 13 residues. The CDR3 sequence: CASSVAGTETLHF. CDR3 in DNA: TGTGCCAGCAGCGTTGCGGGGACAGAGACACTCCACTTT.

The chain employs TRBV6-5 and TRBJ2-7; 9 bases align to TRBD1. Germline loops: CDR1 MNHEY, CDR2 SVGAGI. CDR3 length: 16 amino acids. Unmatched junction bases numbered 10, after V lost 2 bases and J lost 5 bases. The chain's CDR3 is CASSYLTGTGPHEQYF. CDR3 DNA sequence: TGTGCCAGCAGTTACCTTACCGGGACAGGGCCACACGAGCAGTACTTC.

This clonotype was detected ten times or more. The chain employs TRBV19 and TRBJ1-5; D remains unclear. This CDR3 comprises 15 residues. The germline V gene has CDR1 LNHDA and CDR2 SQIVND (reference sequence). V lost 4 bases and J 0 bases, leaving 10 bases between the germline ends. In DNA, the CDR3 is TGTGCCAGTAGTACCAAACAGAATAGCAATCAGCCCCAGCATTTT. Amino acid sequence: CASSTKQNSNQPQHF.

About this clonotype itself: One base away lies a much larger clone, so this may be a sequencing read error. The gene calls are TRBV25-1 and TRBJ2-5, with a tentative D call TRBD2 (5 bases). CDR3 length equals 14 residues. CDR1 is MGHDK and CDR2 is SYGVNS in the germline V gene. CDR3 in DNA: TGTGCCAGCAGCCAAGCAGAGGGATTAGAGACCCAGCACTTC. The encoded protein is CASSQAEGLETQHF.

The table lists this clonotype with a few counts. V is TRBV5-1 and J is TRBJ1-4, with 10 bases aligning to TRBD1. Germline-derived CDR1 and CDR2 are SGHRS and YFSETQ. V gave up 4 bases and J gave up 7 bases; unmatched junction bases: 10. The CDR3 spans 16 residues. This CDR3 is CASSGAGTGDSEKLFF. CDR3 coding DNA: TGCGCCAGCAGCGGGGCCGGGACAGGGGATAGTGAAAAACTGTTTTTT.

This clonotype has at least ten counts. The rearrangement links TRBV15 to TRBJ1-4; 7 bases map to TRBD1. V lost 4 bases to trimming and J lost 9 bases; unmatched junction nucleotides: 8. From germline, CDR1 is LNHNV and CDR2 YYDKDF (reference sequence). The CDR3 totals 14 residues. This CDR3 reads CATSTYGTAKKLFF. The DNA for the CDR3 is TGTGCCACCAGCACTTATGGGACAGCCAAAAAACTGTTTTTT.

This chain uses TRBV9 with TRBJ1-6, with D hard to call. This CDR3 contains 16 residues. Trimming cost V 0 bases and J 7 bases, with 14 bases left between them. Germline V CDR1 and CDR2: SGDLS, YYNGEE. The DNA for the CDR3 is TGTGCCAGCAGCGTAGACTCGCCAGAGGCCAATTCACCCCTCCACTTT. Translation: CASSVDSPEANSPLHF. The full variable domain, completed using reference TRBV9 and TRBJ1-6, is DSGVTQTPKHLITATGQRVTLRCSPRSGDLSVYWYQQSLDQGLQFLIQYYNGEERAKGNILERFSAQQFPDLHSELNLSSLELGDSALYFCASSVDSPEANSPLHFGNGTRLTVT.

This chain connects TRBV7-2 to TRBJ2-7, with D possibly being TRBD2 (7 bases). The DNA end favors TRBJ2-5, so the J call may be wrong. Germline-derived CDR1 and CDR2 are SGHTA and FQGNSA. The CDR3 is 16 residues long. The CDR3 region is CASSLGGGLGQETQYF. The CDR3 coding sequence is TGTGCCAGCAGCTTAGGCGGGGGCCTAGGCCAAGAGACCCAGTACTTC.

The chain carries TRBV10-1 and TRBJ2-6; D is perhaps TRBD2 (6 bases). Germline V gene lookup returns CDR1 WNHNN and CDR2 SYGVQD (reference sequence). CDR3 length: 17 residues. Between the trimmed V and J ends, which lost 2 bases and 0 bases, there was a span of 11 bases. CDR3 sequence (DNA): TGCGCCAGCAGTGAGGCGGGACGCTACTCTGGGGCCAACGTCCTGACTTTC. Protein sequence: CASSEAGRYSGANVLTF.

In its sample, this clonotype was seen once. The chain combines TRBV29-1 with TRBJ2-2; D possibly corresponds to TRBD1 (7 bases). The V end lost 4 bases, the J end lost 4 bases, and 13 bases lay between the germline ends. Per the germline V gene, CDR1 is SQVTM and CDR2 is ANQGSEA. The CDR3 has 14 amino acids. The CDR3, as DNA: TGCAGCGTTGCGACAGGGACTTCCACCGGGGAGCTGTTTTTT. Residues: CSVATGTSTGELFF.

This clonotype was detected ten times or more. The chain links TRBV7-8 to TRBJ1-5; the match to TRBD1 covers 8 bases. Germline V gene data show CDR1 as SGHVS and CDR2 as FQNEAQ. This CDR3 has 15 amino acids. The trim removed 4 bases at V and 7 bases at J, leaving 9 bases unmatched. CDR3 DNA: TGTGCCAGCAGCTCAGCCCGGGACAGGTCGCAGCCCCAGCATTTT. Translated, it gives CASSSARDRSQPQHF.

This clonotype was counted at least ten times. This chain uses TRBV7-8 with TRBJ2-7; 10 positions match TRBD2. CDR3 size: 16 residues. Germline trimming cut 0 bases from V and 6 bases from J; bases unmatched to any gene: 8. Germline CDR1 SGHVS, CDR2 FQNEAQ. The CDR3 region is CASSLAGSGGVGEQYF. CDR3 DNA: TGTGCCAGCAGCTTAGCGGGCAGCGGGGGGGTGGGCGAGCAGTACTTC.

The sample holds a few counts of this clonotype. The chain carries TRBV29-1 and TRBJ1-2, with a tentative D call TRBD1 (6 bases). The CDR3 is 12 amino acids. Germline CDR1 is SQVTM and CDR2 is ANQGSEA. V was trimmed by 4 bases and J by 4 bases, leaving 10 bases between them. Here the CDR3 reads CSVGTAFYGYTF. The DNA for the CDR3 is TGCAGCGTTGGGACAGCCTTCTATGGCTACACCTTC.

This chain joins TRBV9 and TRBJ2-2; 8 bases agree with TRBD1. Germline lookup yields CDR1 SGDLS and CDR2 YYNGEE. The CDR3 has 15 residues. With V trimmed by 7 bases and J by 6 bases, 11 bases remained unmatched. The CDR3 reads CASGTGLMNPGELFF. The CDR3 DNA is TGTGCCAGCGGGACAGGCCTAATGAATCCCGGGGAGCTGTTTTTT.

This clonotype was counted between two and nine times. The chain recombines TRBV6-5 with TRBJ2-5, with 7 bases matching TRBD1. CDR3 size: 14 residues. Germline V gene sequence: CDR1 MNHEY, CDR2 SVGAGI. V lost 0 bases and J lost 4; bases outside the gene matches: 2. CDR3 in DNA: TGTGCCAGCAGTTACTCAAACAGGGGAGAGACCCAGTACTTC. This translates into CASSYSNRGETQYF.

On this clonotype: A read error may explain this, as a much larger clone is one base away. The CDR3 DNA reads TGTGCCATCAGTTACGGCCCTAGCAATCAGCCCCAGCATTTT. This sequence encodes CAISYGPSNQPQHF. The chain recombines TRBV10-3 with TRBJ1-5, with D uncertain. CDR3 length: 14 amino acids. The germline gives CDR1 ENHRY, CDR2 SYGVKD. V was pared by 5 bases and J by 0 bases, with 8 bases between.

The chain employs TRBV6-6 and TRBJ2-5, with D maybe TRBD2 (6 bases). CDR1 and CDR2 from the germline V gene are MNHNY and SVGAGI (reference sequence). V was cut by 6 bases and J by 7 bases, with 12 bases left in between. This CDR3 contains 12 residues. The CDR3: CASRGGYGTQYF. The CDR3 nucleotides are TGTGCCAGCAGAGGAGGGTATGGGACCCAGTACTTC.

There are many counts of this clonotype. The V gene is TRBV2, the J gene TRBJ2-7; 13 nucleotides align to TRBD2. Germline V CDR1 and CDR2: SNHLY, FYNNEI. V lost 4 bases and J lost 5; bases outside the gene matches: 8. This CDR3 has 16 amino acids. For the CDR3, the DNA is TGTGCCAGCAGTGTAGTTAGGACTAGCGGGAGAGACGAGCAGTACTTC. This codes for CASSVVRTSGRDEQYF.

The V and J genes are TRBV29-1 and TRBJ1-2, with D possibly matching TRBD1 (6 bases). There are 12 residues in the CDR3. With 1 base removed from V and 8 bases from J, the gap between germline ends came to 11 bases. Germline V gene data show CDR1 as SQVTM and CDR2 as ANQGSEA. CDR3 in amino acids: CSVEGGARGYTF. Here the CDR3 DNA reads TGCAGCGTTGAAGGGGGGGCGCGGGGCTACACCTTC.

The J gene is TRBJ1-5, the V gene TRBV12-3 or TRBV12-4; 10 positions match TRBD1. This CDR3 has 17 amino acids. V gave up 5 bases and J gave up 1 base; unmatched junction bases: 8. CDR3 protein: CASSPDRGRGSNQPQHF. The DNA of the CDR3 is TGTGCCAGCAGTCCCGACAGGGGGCGCGGAAGCAATCAGCCCCAGCATTTT.

This clonotype was recorded at least ten times. The chain combines TRBV4-3 with TRBJ1-1, with no clear D. CDR3 length equals 14 residues. Deletions cut 0 bases from V and 5 bases from J, with 10 bases between. The V gene's germline CDR1 is LGHNA and CDR2 YSLEER. In nucleotides, the CDR3 is TGCGCCAGCAGCCAAGAGGGTATCGGGACTGAAGCTTTCTTT. As protein: CASSQEGIGTEAFF.

This clonotype was observed a few times. This chain uses TRBV5-1 with TRBJ1-4, with TRBD1 matching 7 bases. Germline CDR1 SGHRS, CDR2 YFSETQ. The CDR3 is made up of 14 amino acids. The junction had 8 bases not matched to a gene; V was cut back by 4 bases and J by 8 bases. DNA of the CDR3: TGCGCCAGCAGCCTGAAACAGGGGAGCGAAAAACTGTTTTTT. Protein sequence: CASSLKQGSEKLFF.

This clonotype was counted at least ten times. Here the CDR3 DNA reads TGTGCCACCAGTGACTCGACAGATAACGAGCAGTACTTC. It encodes CATSDSTDNEQYF. This chain connects TRBV24-1 to TRBJ2-7, with a possible D match to TRBD1 (5 bases). V lost 4 bases to trimming and J lost 5 bases, with 11 bases between them. The CDR3 loop spans 13 amino acids. The germline CDR1 and CDR2 sequences are KGHDR and SFDVKD.